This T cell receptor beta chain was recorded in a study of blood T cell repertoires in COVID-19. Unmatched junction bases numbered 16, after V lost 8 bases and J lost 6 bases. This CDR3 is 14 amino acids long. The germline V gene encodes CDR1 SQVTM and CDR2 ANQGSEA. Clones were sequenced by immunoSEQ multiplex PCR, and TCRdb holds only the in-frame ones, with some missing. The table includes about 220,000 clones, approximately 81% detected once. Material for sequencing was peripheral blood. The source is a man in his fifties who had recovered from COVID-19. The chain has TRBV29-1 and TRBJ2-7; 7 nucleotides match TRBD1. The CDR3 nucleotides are TGCAGCATTTTACAGGGGTCCACCTTCACCGAGCAGTACTTC. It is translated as CSILQGSTFTEQYF.